This T cell receptor beta chain emerged from a study of blood T cell repertoires in COVID-19. Study-wide context: The cDNA or gDNA used as material had been derived from T cells, B-cell-depleted T cells, or PBMCs.

In the original workflow: Nucleated cell number was recorded as an estimate derived from reference gene primer amplification. TCRdb keeps only in-frame clones here, not all; method: immunoSEQ multiplex PCR. V and J calls plus clone size are reproduced from that table; the DNA served to infer D and trimming. Of around 140,000 clones listed, around 89% are singletons. This CDR3 is 14 amino acids long. Germline values: CDR1 LNHDA, CDR2 SQIVND (reference sequence). V was clipped by 3 bases and J by 8 bases, with 11 bases between them. The rearrangement links TRBV19 to TRBJ1-6; tentatively, D is TRBD1 (6 bases). The receptor's source is a man in his 60s with COVID-19, enrolled during active disease. The sequenced sample consisted of peripheral blood. The CDR3 loop is CASSIGGAYSPLHF. DNA for the CDR3: TGTGCCAGTAGTATTGGGGGCGCCTATTCACCCCTCCACTTT. The entire variable domain, with the rest obtained from reference TRBV19 and TRBJ1-6, is as follows: DGGITQSPKYLFRKEGQNVTLSCEQNLNHDAMYWYRQDPGQGLRLIYYSQIVNDFQKGDIAEGYSVSREKKESFPLTVTSAQKNPTAFYLCASSIGGAYSPLHFGNGTRLTVT.